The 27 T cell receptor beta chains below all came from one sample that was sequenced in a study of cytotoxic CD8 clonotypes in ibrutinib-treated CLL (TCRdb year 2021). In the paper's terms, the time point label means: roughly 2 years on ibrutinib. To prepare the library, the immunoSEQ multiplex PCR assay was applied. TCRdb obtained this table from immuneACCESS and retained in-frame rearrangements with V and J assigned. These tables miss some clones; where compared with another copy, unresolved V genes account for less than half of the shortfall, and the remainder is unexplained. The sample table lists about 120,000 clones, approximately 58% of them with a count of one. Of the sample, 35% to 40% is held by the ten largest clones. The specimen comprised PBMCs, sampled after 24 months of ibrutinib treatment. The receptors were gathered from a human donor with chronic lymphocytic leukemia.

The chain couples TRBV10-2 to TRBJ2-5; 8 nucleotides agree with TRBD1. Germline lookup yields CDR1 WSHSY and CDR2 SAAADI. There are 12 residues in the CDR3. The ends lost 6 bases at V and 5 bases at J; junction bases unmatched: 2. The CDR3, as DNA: TGCGCCAGCAGAAGACAGGGGGAGACCCAGTACTTC. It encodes CASRRQGETQYF.

The CDR3 DNA follows: TGCAGCGTGGCATCCCGATACTCTGGAAACACCATATATTTT. It specifies CSVASRYSGNTIYF. This rearrangement joins TRBV29-1 to TRBJ1-3; D remains ambiguous. The CDR3 is made up of 14 amino acids. Trimming shortened V by 6 bases and J by 0 bases, and 12 bases separated the two germline ends. Germline loops: CDR1 SQVTM, CDR2 ANQGSEA.

CDR3 region: CASSPGQIYGYTF. The CDR3, as DNA: TGTGCCAGCAGCCCGGGACAGATCTATGGCTACACCTTC. This chain uses TRBV28 with TRBJ1-2, with 7 bases aligning to TRBD1. The germline V gene encodes CDR1 MDHEN and CDR2 SYDVKM. The CDR3 runs 13 residues. V trimming: 6 bases; J trimming: 4 bases; junction bases outside the gene matches: 5.

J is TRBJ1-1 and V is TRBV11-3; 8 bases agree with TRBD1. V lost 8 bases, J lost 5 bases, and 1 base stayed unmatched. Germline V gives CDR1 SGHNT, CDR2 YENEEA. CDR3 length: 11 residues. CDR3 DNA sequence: TGTGCCAGCGACAGGGGAACTGAAGCTTTCTTT. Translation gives CASDRGTEAFF.

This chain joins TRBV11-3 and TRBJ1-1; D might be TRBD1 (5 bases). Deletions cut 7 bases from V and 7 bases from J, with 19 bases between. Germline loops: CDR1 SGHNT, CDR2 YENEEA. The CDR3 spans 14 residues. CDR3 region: CASTTRAGAGEAFF. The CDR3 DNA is TGTGCCAGCACCACGCGGGCCGGGGCCGGTGAAGCTTTCTTT.

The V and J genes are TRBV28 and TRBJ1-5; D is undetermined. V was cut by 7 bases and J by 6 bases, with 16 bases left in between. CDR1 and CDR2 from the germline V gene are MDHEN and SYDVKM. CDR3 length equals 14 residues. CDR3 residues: CASTGDRFRQPQHF. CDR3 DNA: TGTGCCAGCACCGGGGATAGATTTCGTCAGCCCCAGCATTTT.

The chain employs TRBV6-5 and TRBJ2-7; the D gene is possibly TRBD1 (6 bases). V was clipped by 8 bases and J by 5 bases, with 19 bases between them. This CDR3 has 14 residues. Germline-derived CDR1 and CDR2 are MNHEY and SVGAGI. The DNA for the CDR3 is TGTGCCAGCGGGCACTCCGGGACATCCGACGAGCAGTACTTC. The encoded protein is CASGHSGTSDEQYF.

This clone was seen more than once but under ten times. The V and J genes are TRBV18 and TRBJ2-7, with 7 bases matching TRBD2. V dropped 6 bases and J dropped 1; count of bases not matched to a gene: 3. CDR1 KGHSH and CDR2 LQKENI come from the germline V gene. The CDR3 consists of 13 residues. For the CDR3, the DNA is TGTGCCAGCTCCGGACTAGGATCCTACGAGCAGTACTTC. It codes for CASSGLGSYEQYF. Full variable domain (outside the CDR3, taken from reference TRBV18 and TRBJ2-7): NAGVMQNPRHLVRRRGQEARLRCSPMKGHSHVYWYRQLPEEGLKFMVYLQKENIIDESGMPKERFSAEFPKEGPSILRIQQVVRGDSAAYFCASSGLGSYEQYFGPGTRLTVT.

CDR3 sequence (DNA): TGTGCCTGGGGGACAGGGTTAATTGAGCAGCCCCAGCATTTT. Protein product: CAWGTGLIEQPQHF. V usage is TRBV30 and J usage is TRBJ1-5, with 9 nucleotides matching TRBD1. V was pared by 5 bases and J by 7 bases, with 9 bases of the junction left unmatched. The CDR3 is made up of 14 amino acids. Germline assignment: CDR1 GTSNPN and CDR2 SVGIG (reference sequence).

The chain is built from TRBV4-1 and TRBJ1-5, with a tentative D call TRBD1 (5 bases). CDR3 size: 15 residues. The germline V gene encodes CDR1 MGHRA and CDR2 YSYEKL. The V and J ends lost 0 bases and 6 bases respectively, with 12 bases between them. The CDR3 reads CASSQDGGSAQPQHF. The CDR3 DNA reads TGCGCCAGCAGCCAAGATGGGGGGAGCGCTCAGCCCCAGCATTTT.

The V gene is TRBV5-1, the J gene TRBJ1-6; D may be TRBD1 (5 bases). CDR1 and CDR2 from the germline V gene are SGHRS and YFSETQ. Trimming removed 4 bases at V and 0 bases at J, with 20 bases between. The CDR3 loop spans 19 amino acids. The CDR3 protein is CASSRLPGRGSSYNSPLHF. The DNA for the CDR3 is TGCGCCAGCAGCCGCCTCCCGGGGCGCGGGAGCTCCTATAATTCACCCCTCCACTTT. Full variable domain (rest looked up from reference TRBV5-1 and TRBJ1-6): KAGVTQTPRYLIKTRGQQVTLSCSPISGHRSVSWYQQTPGQGLQFLFEYFSETQRNKGNFPGRFSGRQFSNSRSEMNVSTLELGDSALYLCASSRLPGRGSSYNSPLHFGNGTRLTVT.

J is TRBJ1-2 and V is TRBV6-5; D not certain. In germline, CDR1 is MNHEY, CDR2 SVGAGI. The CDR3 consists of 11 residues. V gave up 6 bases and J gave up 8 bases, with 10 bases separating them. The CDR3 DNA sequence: TGTGCCAGCAGCCGAAATTGGGGCTACACCTTC. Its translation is CASSRNWGYTF.

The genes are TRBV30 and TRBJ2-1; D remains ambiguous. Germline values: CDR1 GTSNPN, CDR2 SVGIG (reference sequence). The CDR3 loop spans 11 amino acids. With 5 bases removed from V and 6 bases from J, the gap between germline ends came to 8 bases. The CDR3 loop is CAWSLPNEQFF. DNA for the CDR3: TGTGCCTGGTCGCTCCCCAATGAGCAGTTCTTC.

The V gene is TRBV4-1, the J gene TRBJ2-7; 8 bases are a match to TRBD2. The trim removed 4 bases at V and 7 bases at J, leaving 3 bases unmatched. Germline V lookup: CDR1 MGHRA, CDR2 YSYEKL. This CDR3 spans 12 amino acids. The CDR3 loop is CASSLPGGEQYF. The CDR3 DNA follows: TGCGCCAGCAGCCTCCCGGGAGGGGAGCAGTACTTC.

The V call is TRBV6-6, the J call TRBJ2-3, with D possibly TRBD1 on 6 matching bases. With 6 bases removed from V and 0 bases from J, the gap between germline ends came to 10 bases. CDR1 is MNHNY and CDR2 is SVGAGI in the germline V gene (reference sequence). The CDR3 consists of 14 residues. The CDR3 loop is CASRYRASTDTQYF. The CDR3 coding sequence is TGTGCCAGCAGGTACAGGGCCAGCACAGATACGCAGTATTTT.

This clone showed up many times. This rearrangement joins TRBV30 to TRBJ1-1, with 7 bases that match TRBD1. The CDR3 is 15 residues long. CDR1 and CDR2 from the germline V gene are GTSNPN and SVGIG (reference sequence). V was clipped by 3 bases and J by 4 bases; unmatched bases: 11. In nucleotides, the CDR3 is TGTGCCTGGAGACCTCCCGACAGGGAGAGCACTGAAGCTTTCTTT. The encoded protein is CAWRPPDRESTEAFF. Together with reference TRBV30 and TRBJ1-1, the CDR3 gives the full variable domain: SQTIHQWPATLVQPVGSPLSLECTVEGTSNPNLYWYRQAAGRGLQLLFYSVGIGQISSEVPQNLSASRPQDRQFILSSKKLLLSDSGFYLCAWRPPDRESTEAFFGQGTRLTVV.

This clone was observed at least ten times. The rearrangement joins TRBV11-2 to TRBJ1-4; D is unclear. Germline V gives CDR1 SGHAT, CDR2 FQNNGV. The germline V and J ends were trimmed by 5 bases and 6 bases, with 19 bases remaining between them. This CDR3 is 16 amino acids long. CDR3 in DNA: TGTGCCAGCAGCAGGGCAGGCGGTGGGGAAGATGAAAAACTGTTTTTT. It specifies CASSRAGGGEDEKLFF.

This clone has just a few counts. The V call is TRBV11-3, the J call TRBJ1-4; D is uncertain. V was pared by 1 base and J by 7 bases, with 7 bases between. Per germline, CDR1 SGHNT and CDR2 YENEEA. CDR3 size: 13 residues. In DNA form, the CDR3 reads TGTGCCAGCAGCTTAGGCCTTGGTGAAAAACTGTTTTTT. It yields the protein CASSLGLGEKLFF.

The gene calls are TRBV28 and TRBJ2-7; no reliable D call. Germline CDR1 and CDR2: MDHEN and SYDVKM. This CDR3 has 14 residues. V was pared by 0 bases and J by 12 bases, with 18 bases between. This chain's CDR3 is CASSLWPQISTPYF. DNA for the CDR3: TGTGCCAGCAGTTTATGGCCCCAAATCTCTACTCCGTACTTC.

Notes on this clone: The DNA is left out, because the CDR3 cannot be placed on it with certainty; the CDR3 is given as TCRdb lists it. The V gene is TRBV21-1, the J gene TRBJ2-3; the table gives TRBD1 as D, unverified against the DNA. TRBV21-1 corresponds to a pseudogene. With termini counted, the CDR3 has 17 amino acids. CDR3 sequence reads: CASSIFGTGAAADTQYF.

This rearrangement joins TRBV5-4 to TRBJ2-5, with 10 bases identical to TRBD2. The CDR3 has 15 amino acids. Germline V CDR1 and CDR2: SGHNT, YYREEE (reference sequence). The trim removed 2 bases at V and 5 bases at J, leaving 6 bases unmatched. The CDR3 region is CASSLAGGPGETQYF. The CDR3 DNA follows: TGTGCCAGCAGCTTAGCGGGGGGGCCGGGGGAGACCCAGTACTTC. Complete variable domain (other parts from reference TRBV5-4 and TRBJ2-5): ETGVTQSPTHLIKTRGQQVTLRCSSQSGHNTVSWYQQALGQGPQFIFQYYREEENGRGNFPPRFSGLQFPNYSSELNVNALELDDSALYLCASSLAGGPGETQYFGPGTRLLVL.

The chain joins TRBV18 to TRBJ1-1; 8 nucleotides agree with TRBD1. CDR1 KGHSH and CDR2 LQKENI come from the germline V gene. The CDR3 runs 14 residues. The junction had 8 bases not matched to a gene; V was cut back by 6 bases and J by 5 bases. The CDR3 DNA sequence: TGTGCCAGCTCTCCTAGACAGGGGCTGACTGAAGCTTTCTTT. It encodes CASSPRQGLTEAFF.

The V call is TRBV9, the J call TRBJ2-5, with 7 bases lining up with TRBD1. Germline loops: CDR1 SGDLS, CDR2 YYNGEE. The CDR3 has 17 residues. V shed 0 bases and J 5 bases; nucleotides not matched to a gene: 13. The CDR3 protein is CASSVGGDRAAGETQYF. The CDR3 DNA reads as TGTGCCAGCAGCGTAGGAGGAGACAGGGCGGCCGGGGAGACCCAGTACTTC.

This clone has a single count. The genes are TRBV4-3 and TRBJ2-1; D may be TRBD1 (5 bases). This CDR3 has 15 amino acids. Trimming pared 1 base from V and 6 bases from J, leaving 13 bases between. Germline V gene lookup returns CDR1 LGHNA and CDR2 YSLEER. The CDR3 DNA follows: TGCGCCAGCAGCCAAGTTCTAGGGGTCGGCAATGAGCAGTTCTTC. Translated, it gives CASSQVLGVGNEQFF.

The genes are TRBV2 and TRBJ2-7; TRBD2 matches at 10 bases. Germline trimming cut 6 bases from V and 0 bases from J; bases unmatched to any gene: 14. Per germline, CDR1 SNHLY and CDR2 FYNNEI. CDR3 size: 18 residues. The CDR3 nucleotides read TGTGCCAGCAGACAATATCCGGGACTAGCGTTGAGCTCCTACGAGCAGTACTTC. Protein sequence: CASRQYPGLALSSYEQYF. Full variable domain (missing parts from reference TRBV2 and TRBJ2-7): EPEVTQTPSHQVTQMGQEVILRCVPISNHLYFYWYRQILGQKVEFLVSFYNNEISEKSEIFDDQFSVERPDGSNFTLKIRSTKLEDSAMYFCASRQYPGLALSSYEQYFGPGTRLTVT.

The CDR3 loop reads CASSAVSEQFF. DNA of the CDR3: TGTGCCAGCAGCGCCGTGAGTGAGCAGTTCTTC. The chain carries TRBV11-1 and TRBJ2-1; D not resolved. V gave up 5 bases and J gave up 9 bases, with 8 bases separating them. Germline lookup yields CDR1 SGHAT and CDR2 FQDESV (reference sequence). The CDR3 totals 11 residues.

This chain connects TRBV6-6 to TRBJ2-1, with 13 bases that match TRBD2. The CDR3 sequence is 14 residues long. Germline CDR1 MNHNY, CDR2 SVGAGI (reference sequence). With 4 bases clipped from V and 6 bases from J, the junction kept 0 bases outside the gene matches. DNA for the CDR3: TGTGCCAGCAGTTGGACTAGCGGGAGCAATGAGCAGTTCTTC. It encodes CASSWTSGSNEQFF.